Below are 21 T cell receptor beta chains sequenced from a single sample in a study of PD-1 blockade in classical Hodgkin lymphoma. All the patients suffered relapse after autologous stem cell transplantation, and brentuximab vedotin exposure differed. Some clones are missing from TCRdb's copy, which holds only in-frame ones; the method was immunoSEQ multiplex PCR. The profile covers about 98,000 clones, with about nine tenths appearing a single time and approximately 2.8% taken by the ten largest. The material sequenced was peripheral blood mononuclear cells (PBMCs), taken at baseline. Source of these receptors: a human donor with classical Hodgkin lymphoma.

The V call is TRBV5-6, the J call TRBJ2-7, with TRBD1 matching over 9 bases. The CDR3 extends over 19 amino acids. The trim removed 4 bases at V and 4 bases at J, leaving 21 bases unmatched. CDR1 SGHDT and CDR2 YYEEEE come from the germline V gene. CDR3 nucleotide sequence: TGTGCCAGCAGCCATGAAACAGGGGGCGCGATCCTAAAGGCTTACGAGCAGTACTTC. Its translation: CASSHETGGAILKAYEQYF.

In its sample, this clone was seen a few times. The chain combines TRBV7-9 with TRBJ2-1; 8 positions agree with TRBD2. The CDR3 totals 18 residues. Germline-derived CDR1 and CDR2 are SEHNR and FQNEAQ (reference sequence). V was pared by 1 base and J by 5 bases, with 13 bases of the junction left unmatched. In DNA form, the CDR3 reads TGTGCCAGCAGCTTAGGGGCTAGCGGGTTGGAGGCAGACAATGAGCAGTTCTTC. As protein: CASSLGASGLEADNEQFF.

This sequence joins TRBV27 and TRBJ2-7, with a weak D call TRBD2 (5 bases). CDR1 MNHEY and CDR2 SMNVEV come from the germline V gene (reference sequence). The CDR3 has 14 residues. Trimming took 3 bases from V and 2 from J, leaving 11 bases between them. The CDR3 is CASSFMGETYEQYF. The DNA of the CDR3 is TGTGCCAGCAGTTTTATGGGAGAGACCTACGAGCAGTACTTC.

The chain links TRBV4-2 to TRBJ1-1; TRBD1 might be the D (6 bases). V lost 1 base, J lost 0 bases, and 15 bases lay in between. Germline-derived CDR1 and CDR2 are LGHNA and YNFKEQ. The CDR3 covers 17 residues. CDR3 sequence: CASSQVGEGGVNTEAFF. The CDR3 DNA reads as TGTGCCAGCAGCCAAGTGGGCGAAGGGGGTGTGAACACTGAAGCTTTCTTT.

The chain combines TRBV30 with TRBJ2-7; D perhaps matches TRBD2 (6 bases). CDR3 length equals 13 residues. Germline V gives CDR1 GTSNPN, CDR2 SVGIG (reference sequence). With 3 bases removed from V and 2 bases from J, the gap between germline ends came to 11 bases. The CDR3 reads CAWRGGVAYEQYF. The CDR3 nucleotides are TGTGCCTGGAGAGGCGGGGTGGCCTACGAGCAGTACTTC.

The J gene is TRBJ1-5, the V gene TRBV5-6; 9 bases map to TRBD1. CDR1 SGHDT and CDR2 YYEEEE come from the germline V gene. The ends lost 4 bases at V and 7 bases at J; junction bases unmatched: 6. The CDR3 sequence is 14 residues long. CDR3 in DNA: TGTGCCAGCAGCCGGGACAGGGTAAGCCAGCCCCAGCATTTT. As protein: CASSRDRVSQPQHF.

The J gene is TRBJ2-7, the V gene TRBV7-9; perhaps TRBD1 as D (6 bases). Looked up from germline, CDR1 is SEHNR and CDR2 is FQNEAQ (reference sequence). CDR3 length: 13 residues. The V gene lost 4 bases and the J gene lost 5 bases, with 12 bases spanning the gap. The CDR3 sequence is CASSSRTVDEQYF. The DNA of the CDR3 is TGTGCCAGCAGCTCCCGGACAGTCGACGAGCAGTACTTC.

CDR3 nucleotide sequence: TGTGCCAGCACCCGACCCCTCAGCCGAGACTATGGCTACACCTTC. It codes for CASTRPLSRDYGYTF. The chain carries TRBV6-6 and TRBJ1-2, with no clear D. The length of the CDR3 is 15 residues. Trimming took 7 bases from V and 3 from J, leaving 18 bases between them. Germline V gene data show CDR1 as MNHNY and CDR2 as SVGAGI (reference sequence).

The chain links TRBV2 to TRBJ1-4; no reliable D call. V lost 7 bases to trimming and J lost 4 bases, with 10 bases between them. The germline V gene has CDR1 SNHLY and CDR2 FYNNEI. The CDR3 is 13 amino acids. CDR3 region: CASKEGYNEKLFF. The CDR3 DNA reads TGTGCCAGCAAAGAGGGTTATAATGAAAAACTGTTTTTT.

The chain couples TRBV6-1 to TRBJ2-1, with D hard to call. The CDR3 consists of 13 residues. The V end was cut by 10 bases, the J end by 0 bases, with 10 bases between. Germline assignment: CDR1 MNHNS and CDR2 SASEGT. In DNA, the CDR3 is TGTGCCACCGGATTCACCTCCTACAATGAGCAGTTCTTC. Translation: CATGFTSYNEQFF.

V usage is TRBV5-8 and J usage is TRBJ2-7; 7 nucleotides match TRBD1. CDR1 and CDR2 (germline): SGHTS, YDEGEE. The CDR3 is 17 amino acids. V lost 8 bases and J lost 5; bases outside the gene matches: 22. Here the CDR3 DNA reads TGTGCCAGTAACCCCCCGACAGGGTGGGCCTTTGGCGACGAGCAGTACTTC. Its protein is CASNPPTGWAFGDEQYF.

This sequence joins TRBV27 and TRBJ2-7; possible D gene TRBD2, 7 bases. This CDR3 contains 12 residues. Germline loops: CDR1 MNHEY, CDR2 SMNVEV (reference sequence). The V gene lost 8 bases and the J gene lost 6 bases, with 14 bases spanning the gap. CDR3 sequence reads: CASVREGGEQYF. For the CDR3, the DNA is TGTGCCAGCGTGAGGGAGGGGGGCGAGCAGTACTTC.

This rearrangement joins TRBV2 to TRBJ1-1; the match to TRBD1 covers 10 bases. Germline-derived CDR1 and CDR2 are SNHLY and FYNNEI. Germline trimming cut 8 bases from V and 6 bases from J; bases unmatched to any gene: 6. The CDR3 covers 13 residues. This CDR3 is CASAGQGGAEAFF. The CDR3 nucleotides are TGTGCCAGCGCAGGACAGGGGGGGGCTGAAGCTTTCTTT.

This clone was counted once. The chain combines TRBV27 with TRBJ2-1, with 7 nucleotides matching TRBD2. The CDR3 has 19 residues. After removal of 5 bases from V and 7 bases from J, the junction contained 23 bases not matched to a gene. From germline, CDR1 is MNHEY and CDR2 SMNVEV (reference sequence). CDR3 nucleotides: TGTGCCAGCAGTGCCGACGGTTTATTGGAGGGAGGGCCTGGGAATGAGCAGTTCTTC. This codes for CASSADGLLEGGPGNEQFF.

The chain links TRBV5-6 to TRBJ2-1; D call uncertain. The CDR3 length is 16 residues. CDR1 and CDR2 (germline): SGHDT, YYEEEE. Trimming cost V 5 bases and J 0 bases, with 15 bases left between them. CDR3 region: CASSRRLQSSYNEQFF. CDR3 in DNA: TGTGCCAGCAGTCGCCGGCTCCAAAGCTCCTACAATGAGCAGTTCTTC.

This clone was detected only once. This chain connects TRBV7-6 to TRBJ2-7, with D perhaps being TRBD1 or TRBD2 (5 bases each). Deletions cut 4 bases from V and 7 bases from J, with 23 bases between. In germline, CDR1 is SGHVS, CDR2 FNYEAQ. The CDR3 loop spans 16 amino acids. The CDR3 loop reads CASSSSVGVRALEQYF. The CDR3 region has the DNA TGTGCCAGCAGCTCGTCTGTGGGGGTCCGAGCCTTAGAGCAGTACTTC.

This clone has only one observation. This chain uses TRBV28 with TRBJ1-4; D call uncertain. The V and J ends lost 7 bases and 7 bases respectively, with 19 bases between them. The length of the CDR3 is 15 residues. In germline, CDR1 is MDHEN, CDR2 SYDVKM. Here the CDR3 DNA reads TGTGCCAGCACCCCGACAACTCCGTGGGTTGAAAAACTGTTTTTT. Its translation is CASTPTTPWVEKLFF.

This chain links TRBV5-4 with TRBJ2-7; D gene unclear. Trimming removed 4 bases from V and 0 bases from J, with 11 bases in between. The germline CDR1 and CDR2 sequences are SGHNT and YYREEE (reference sequence). CDR3 length: 14 residues. CDR3 amino acids: CASSPGLNSYEQYF. CDR3 nucleotides: TGTGCCAGCAGCCCTGGCCTAAACTCCTACGAGCAGTACTTC.

V is TRBV5-6 and J is TRBJ2-7; D perhaps matches TRBD2 (5 bases). This CDR3 is 14 amino acids long. Trimming pared 2 bases from V and 2 bases from J, leaving 11 bases between. Germline CDR1 and CDR2: SGHDT and YYEEEE. The CDR3 sequence is CASSLSGATYEQYF. The DNA of the CDR3 is TGTGCCAGCAGCTTAAGCGGTGCCACCTACGAGCAGTACTTC.

V and J are TRBV6-5 and TRBJ1-2; unclear D gene. The germline V and J ends were trimmed by 4 bases and 2 bases, with 11 bases remaining between them. The CDR3 is made up of 14 amino acids. Germline loops: CDR1 MNHEY, CDR2 SVGAGI. The CDR3 spells CASSLSEMNYGYTF. The CDR3 region has the DNA TGTGCCAGCAGTTTATCCGAAATGAACTATGGCTACACCTTC.

The rearrangement joins TRBV7-9 to TRBJ2-7, with 7 bases identical to TRBD2. J was trimmed by 6 bases and V by 6 bases; bases with no gene match: 11. Germline V lookup: CDR1 SEHNR, CDR2 FQNEAQ (reference sequence). This CDR3 is 14 amino acids long. The CDR3 sequence is CASSYSGRPGEQYF. The DNA for the CDR3 is TGTGCCAGCAGTTACTCCGGGAGGCCCGGCGAGCAGTACTTC. Looking up the rest from reference TRBV7-9 and TRBJ2-7 gives the full variable domain: DTGVSQNPRHKITKRGQNVTFRCDPISEHNRLYWYRQTLGQGPEFLTYFQNEAQLEKSRLLSDRFSAERPKGSFSTLEIQRTEQGDSAMYLCASSYSGRPGEQYFGPGTRLTVT.